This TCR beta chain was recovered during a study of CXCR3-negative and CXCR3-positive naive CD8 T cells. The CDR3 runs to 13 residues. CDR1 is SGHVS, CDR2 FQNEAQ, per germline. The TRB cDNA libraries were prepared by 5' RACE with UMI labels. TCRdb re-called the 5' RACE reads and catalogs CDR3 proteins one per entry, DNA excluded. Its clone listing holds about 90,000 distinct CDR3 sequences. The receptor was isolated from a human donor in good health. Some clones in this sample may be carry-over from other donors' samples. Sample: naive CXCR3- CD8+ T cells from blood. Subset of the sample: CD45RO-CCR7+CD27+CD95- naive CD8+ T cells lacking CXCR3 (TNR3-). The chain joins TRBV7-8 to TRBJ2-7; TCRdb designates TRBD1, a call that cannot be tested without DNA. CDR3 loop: CASRSDRGGEQYF.